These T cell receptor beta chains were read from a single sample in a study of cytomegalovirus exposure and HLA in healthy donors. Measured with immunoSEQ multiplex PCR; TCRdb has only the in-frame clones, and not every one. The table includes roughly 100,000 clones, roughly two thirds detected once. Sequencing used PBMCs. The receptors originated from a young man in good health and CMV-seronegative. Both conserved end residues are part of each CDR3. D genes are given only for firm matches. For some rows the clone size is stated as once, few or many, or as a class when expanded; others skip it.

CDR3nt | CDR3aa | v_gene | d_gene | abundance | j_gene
TGTGCCAGCAGCCGCCAGACAGGGAACACCGGGGAGCTGTTTTTT | CASSRQTGNTGELFF | TRBV7-2 | - | - | TRBJ2-2
TGTGCCAGCAGTTTGGACAGGGACTCGGACTATGGCTACACCTTC | CASSLDRDSDYGYTF | TRBV6-6 | TRBD1 | - | TRBJ1-2
TGTGCCAGCAGCTGGGGCGGCACCGGGGAGCTGTTTTTT | CASSWGGTGELFF | TRBV5-5 | - | - | TRBJ2-2
TGCGCCAGCAGCCATCCGGAGCACACCGGGGAGCTGTTTTTT | CASSHPEHTGELFF | TRBV4-1 | - | - | TRBJ2-2
TGTGCCAGCAGCAAGACGACAGGGGTGGACACTGAAGCTTTCTTT | CASSKTTGVDTEAFF | TRBV5-4 | TRBD1 | - | TRBJ1-1
TGTGCCAGCAGTGAAGCGTGGGCAGGGGAAACTGAAGCTTTCTTT | CASSEAWAGETEAFF | TRBV2 | - | - | TRBJ1-1
TGTGCCAGCTCACCCCCCGGGGCAGGGGGCAATGAGCAGTTCTTC | CASSPPGAGGNEQFF | TRBV18 | TRBD1 | - | TRBJ2-1
TGTGCCAGTAGTATAGGAGTCCGGACAGGCCGCGAGCAGTACTTC | CASSIGVRTGREQYF | TRBV19 | TRBD1 | few | TRBJ2-7
TGCGCCAGCAGCTTGCTTGGGACAGAGGATGAAAAACTGTTTTTT | CASSLLGTEDEKLFF | TRBV5-1 | TRBD1 | - | TRBJ1-4
TGTGCCAGCAGCTTGGACAGGGAAACCACCGAGCAGTACTTC | CASSLDRETTEQYF | TRBV5-4 | - | - | TRBJ2-7
TGCGCCAGCAGCCAAGACAGGGGAACAACTAATGAAAAACTGTTTTTT | CASSQDRGTTNEKLFF | TRBV4-1 | - | - | TRBJ1-4
TGTGCCAGCAGCCCTCTGCCCCGGGACACCCTATATGGCTACACCTTC | CASSPLPRDTLYGYTF | TRBV11-3 | - | - | TRBJ1-2
TGTGCCAGCAGCTCCGGGACAGGGGCCCTCTACGAGCAGTACTTC | CASSSGTGALYEQYF | TRBV5-4 | TRBD1 | few | TRBJ2-7
TGTGCCAGCAGATCCGACAGGGGGCCCCCCTACGAGCAGTACTTC | CASRSDRGPPYEQYF | TRBV6-5 | TRBD1 | - | TRBJ2-7
TGTGCCAGCAGCTCCGAGCGGGGTGAGCAGTTCTTC | CASSSERGEQFF | TRBV7-9 | TRBD2 | - | TRBJ2-1
TGTGCCAGCAGTGAAATCAGGGGGCGCCAAGAGACCCAGTACTTC | CASSEIRGRQETQYF | TRBV2 | TRBD1 | - | TRBJ2-5
TGTGCCAGTGGGGGAGGGAACACTGAAGCTTTCTTT | CASGGGNTEAFF | TRBV7-2 | - | - | TRBJ1-1
TGTGCCTGGAGTGTTGCAGGGGCGGACATTCAGTACTTC | CAWSVAGADIQYF | TRBV30 | - | - | TRBJ2-4
TGCAGCGTCCCCTGGGGGGCGGGAGGCTCCTACAATGAGCAGTTCTTC | CSVPWGAGGSYNEQFF | TRBV29-1 | TRBD2 | - | TRBJ2-1
TGCGCCAGCAGCTCCACCGGGACAGGCAACTATGGCTACACCTTC | CASSSTGTGNYGYTF | TRBV5-1 | TRBD1 | - | TRBJ1-2
TGTGCCATCAGTGAACTAGGCAGCTCCTACGAGCAGTACTTC | CAISELGSSYEQYF | TRBV10-3 | - | - | TRBJ2-7
TGTGCCAGCAGCTTCCGGTCCTACGAGCAGTACTTC | CASSFRSYEQYF | TRBV7-6 | - | few | TRBJ2-7
TGTGCCAGCAGCTTCCGGGACAGGGTGGATTGGGAGCAGTACTTC | CASSFRDRVDWEQYF | TRBV13 | TRBD1 | - | TRBJ2-7
TGCGCCAGCAGCCAAGATAGGCCGGTGTCCGGGACAGTGCTCTCTGGGGCCAACGTCCTGACTTTC | CASSQDRPVSGTVLSGANVLTF | TRBV4-3 | TRBD1 | - | TRBJ2-6
TGTGCCAGCAGAGATCCCCCCCTGGGGCAGTTTAGGGATGAAAAACTGTTTTTT | CASRDPPLGQFRDEKLFF | TRBV28 | - | - | TRBJ1-4
TGTGCCACCAGCAGAGATAGGGGGGGCCGGATTCTTAACTATGGCTACACCTTC | CATSRDRGGRILNYGYTF | TRBV15 | - | - | TRBJ1-2
TGTGCCAGCAGCACCTCAAGGGGACTACCAGCATATTCTAGCACAGATACGCAGTATTTT | CASSTSRGLPAYSSTDTQYF | TRBV14 | TRBD2 | once | TRBJ2-3
TGCGCCAGCAGCCCCGGGGGAGGGTCTGGGGCCAACGTCCTGACTTTC | CASSPGGGSGANVLTF | TRBV5-1 | TRBD2 | - | TRBJ2-6
TGTGCCAGCAGCCCCCGTGGGGGGACGAACTATGGCTACACCTTC | CASSPRGGTNYGYTF | TRBV7-3 | - | - | TRBJ1-2
TGTGCCAGTAGTGATTGGGGAGGCCAAGAGACCCAGTACTTC | CASSDWGGQETQYF | TRBV19 | - | - | TRBJ2-5
TGTGCCAGCAGTTCGACAAACACAGATACGCAGTATTTT | CASSSTNTDTQYF | TRBV28 | - | - | TRBJ2-3
TGTGCCAGCGAGCGACAGGGACTGGGCCAAGAGACCCAGTACTTC | CASERQGLGQETQYF | TRBV2 | - | - | TRBJ2-5
TGTGCCAGCAGCTTTTGGGGTAAAGGGACAGTGAACACTGAAGCTTTCTTT | CASSFWGKGTVNTEAFF | TRBV7-9 | TRBD1 | - | TRBJ1-1
TGTGCCAGCTCACCTTTAGCCACTAACTATGGCTACACCTTC | CASSPLATNYGYTF | TRBV18 | - | - | TRBJ1-2
TGTGCCAGCAGCTTGCTCGTAAACACTGAAGCTTTCTTT | CASSLLVNTEAFF | TRBV5-6 | - | few | TRBJ1-1
TGTGCCAGCAGTAACAGGAAGGGGCATCAGCCCCAGCATTTT | CASSNRKGHQPQHF | TRBV28 | - | - | TRBJ1-5
TGTGCCATCAGTGAGGGGTCTAGCGGGAAACAAGAGACCCAGTACTTC | CAISEGSSGKQETQYF | TRBV10-3 | TRBD2 | - | TRBJ2-5
TGCAGCGTATCGACACCAGGGATTTTAGATACGCAGTATTTT | CSVSTPGILDTQYF | TRBV29-1 | - | - | TRBJ2-3
TGTGCCAGCAGCTTGGGGGCTAGCGGGAGCAGGAGTACGCAGTATTTT | CASSLGASGSRSTQYF | TRBV5-8 | TRBD2 | - | TRBJ2-3
TGTGCCAGCAGTGGACAGGTCAGGGCATGGGAGACCCAGTACTTC | CASSGQVRAWETQYF | TRBV6-1 | - | - | TRBJ2-5
TGTGCCATCAGTGAGCGGGAGGCCCTTTCCTACGAGCAGTACTTC | CAISEREALSYEQYF | TRBV10-3 | TRBD2 | once | TRBJ2-7
TGTGCCAGCAGCCAAGGACCGGGGAATCATCAGCCCCAGCATTTT | CASSQGPGNHQPQHF | TRBV14 | - | - | TRBJ1-5
TGTGCCAGCAGCTTAGTAGGAGGAACCGAGCAGTACTTC | CASSLVGGTEQYF | TRBV7-9 | - | - | TRBJ2-7
TGCAGCGTTGATCCGGGGAACACTGAAGCTTTCTTT | CSVDPGNTEAFF | TRBV29-1 | - | - | TRBJ1-1
TGTGCCAGCAGCTTAGGGGACAGCTCCTACAATGAGCAGTTCTTC | CASSLGDSSYNEQFF | TRBV11-3 | TRBD1 | - | TRBJ2-1
TGTGCCAGTAGGCCTCGGGGGGGACAGGGCTACAATGAGCAGTTCTTC | CASRPRGGQGYNEQFF | TRBV19 | - | - | TRBJ2-1
TGTGCCAGCAGTGACTCGTGGAACACCGGGGAGCTGTTCTTT | CASSDSWNTGELFF | TRBV6-4 | - | - | TRBJ2-2